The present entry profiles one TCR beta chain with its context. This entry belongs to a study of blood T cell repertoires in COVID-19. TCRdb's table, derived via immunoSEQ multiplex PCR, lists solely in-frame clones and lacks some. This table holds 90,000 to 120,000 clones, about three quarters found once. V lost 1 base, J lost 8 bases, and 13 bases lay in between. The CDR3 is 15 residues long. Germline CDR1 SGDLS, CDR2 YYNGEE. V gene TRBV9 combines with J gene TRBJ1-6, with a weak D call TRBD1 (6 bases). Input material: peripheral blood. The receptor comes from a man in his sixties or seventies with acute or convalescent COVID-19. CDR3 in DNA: TGTGCCAGCAGCGTACTAGGGGGAGTCGATTCACCCCTCCACTTT. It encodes CASSVLGGVDSPLHF.